This T cell receptor beta chain is drawn from a study of T cell responses to AZD1222 COVID-19 vaccine. Findings of the study overall: Samples come after the peak T cell response, not at day 14. Only a handful of AZD1222 recipients were seropositive at baseline.

Concerning this clone itself: As yet, its antigen is unknown.

Trimming at V came to 10 bases and at J to 8 bases, leaving 9 bases not matched to a gene. CDR1 is MDHEN and CDR2 is SYDVKM in the germline V gene. The CDR3 has 13 residues. Clones were read by immunoSEQ multiplex PCR, and TCRdb kept only the in-frame ones, dropping some. The profile shows some 120,000 clones, roughly 93% of them singletons. The origin of this receptor is an adult in good health. The input for sequencing was peripheral blood, taken on day 0 of AZD1222 vaccination. This chain links TRBV28 with TRBJ1-3; 9 nucleotides agree with TRBD1. The CDR3 nucleotides read TGTGCCACCCAAAACAGGGGGCAATACACCATATATTTT. As protein: CATQNRGQYTIYF.